Listed here are 4 T cell receptor beta chains from one sample, sequenced in a study of CD8+ T cells in alopecia areata. cDNA prepared by RNA extraction and subsequent reverse transcription served as the template for sequencing. TCRdb's table, derived via immunoSEQ multiplex PCR, lists solely in-frame clones and lacks some. Among some 160,000 clones listed, approximately 60% were seen once. The sample comprised CD8+ T cells sorted from blood. These receptors originate from a human donor in good health.

V and J are TRBV29-1 and TRBJ2-1; D ambiguous. The V end lost 4 bases, the J end lost 9 bases, and 7 bases lay between the germline ends. This CDR3 has 10 amino acids. CDR1 SQVTM and CDR2 ANQGSEA come from the germline V gene. In DNA, the CDR3 is TGCAGCGTTGGGGGAAGTGAGCAGTTCTTC. This encodes CSVGGSEQFF.

The chain's CDR3 is CASSLESGGAPRETQYF. In DNA, the CDR3 is TGTGCCAGCAGTTTAGAATCCGGGGGCGCGCCTCGAGAGACCCAGTACTTC. The genes are TRBV27 and TRBJ2-5, with D perhaps given as TRBD1 or TRBD2 (6 bases each). The CDR3 has 17 amino acids. CDR1 and CDR2 from the germline V gene are MNHEY and SMNVEV (reference sequence). V lost 2 bases and J 4 bases, leaving 20 bases between the germline ends.

J is TRBJ2-7 and V is TRBV11-2, with no clear D. In germline, CDR1 is SGHAT, CDR2 FQNNGV. V gave up 5 bases and J gave up 1 base, with 15 bases separating them. The CDR3 sequence is 15 residues long. The CDR3 DNA sequence: TGTGCCAGCAGCCTCAGGAATTGGATGTCCTACGAGCAGTACTTC. The encoded protein is CASSLRNWMSYEQYF. Supplemented by reference TRBV11-2 and TRBJ2-7, the full variable domain reads EAGVAQSPRYKIIEKRQSVAFWCNPISGHATLYWYQQILGQGPKLLIQFQNNGVVDDSQLPKDRFSAERLKGVDSTLKIQPAKLEDSAVYLCASSLRNWMSYEQYFGPGTRLTVT.

V gene TRBV19 combines with J gene TRBJ2-1; 11 bases map to TRBD1. Germline V CDR1 and CDR2: LNHDA, SQIVND (reference sequence). The CDR3 has 18 amino acids. With V trimmed by 7 bases and J by 3 bases, 14 bases remained unmatched. This CDR3 is CASKGRTGGTRVYNEQFF. CDR3 nucleotide sequence: TGTGCCAGTAAAGGGAGGACAGGGGGCACTAGAGTCTACAATGAGCAGTTCTTC.